Listed below are T cell receptor beta chains from one sample, sequenced in a study of CD8+CD57+ T cells in acquired aplastic anemia. TCRdb processed the reads anew with MiXCR; each CDR3 protein has one entry. The table includes 160,000 or so distinct CDR3 sequences, 40% to 60% detected once. The specimen sequenced was sorted CD4+, CD8+, or CD8+CD57+ T cells (not recorded which) from PBMCs. These receptors were collected from a human donor with aplastic anemia. The CDR3 runs from the conserved cysteine through the conserved F or W. The D gene is left open where the match is weak. Part of the rows lack a size; the others show once, few, many or a class for expanded clones.

J gene: TRBJ2-3; D gene: .; V gene: TRBV5-6; clone size: .; CDR3 protein: CASTLAGYLTDTQYF; CDR3 DNA: TGTGCCAGCACCCTAGCCGGGTACCTCACAGATACGCAGTATTTT
J gene: TRBJ2-7; D gene: .; V gene: TRBV7-9; clone size: .; CDR3 protein: CASSQYDEQYF; CDR3 DNA: TGTGCCAGCAGCCAATATGACGAGCAGTACTTC
J gene: TRBJ2-7; D gene: .; V gene: TRBV24-1; clone size: .; CDR3 protein: CATSRDGPRVNEQYF; CDR3 DNA: TGTGCCACCAGTAGGGACGGCCCTAGGGTAAACGAGCAGTACTTC
J gene: TRBJ1-1; D gene: .; V gene: TRBV7-4; clone size: .; CDR3 protein: CASTAGDTEAFF; CDR3 DNA: TGTGCCAGTACAGCGGGGGACACTGAAGCTTTCTTT
J gene: TRBJ2-5; D gene: TRBD2; V gene: TRBV7-2; clone size: many; CDR3 protein: CASSQIRREGGETQYF; CDR3 DNA: TGTGCCAGCAGTCAAATTCGGCGGGAGGGCGGCGAGACCCAGTACTTC
J gene: TRBJ2-7; D gene: .; V gene: TRBV24-1; clone size: .; CDR3 protein: CATSDLPVVLTSSYEQYF; CDR3 DNA: TGTGCCACCAGTGATCTCCCGGTGGTGTTAACGAGTTCCTACGAGCAGTACTTC
J gene: TRBJ2-3; D gene: .; V gene: TRBV10-3; clone size: .; CDR3 protein: CAISESLGTDTQYF; CDR3 DNA: TGTGCCATCAGTGAGTCGCTAGGCACAGATACGCAGTATTTT
J gene: TRBJ2-1; D gene: .; V gene: TRBV2; clone size: many; CDR3 protein: CASSDEYNEQFF; CDR3 DNA: TGTGCCAGCAGTGACGAATACAATGAGCAGTTCTTC
J gene: TRBJ1-3; D gene: .; V gene: TRBV20-1; clone size: .; CDR3 protein: CSAHSPGGGGNTIYF; CDR3 DNA: TGCAGTGCTCATAGCCCGGGGGGTGGTGGAAACACCATATATTTT
J gene: TRBJ1-2; D gene: .; V gene: TRBV16; clone size: many; CDR3 protein: CASSRTALDGYTF; CDR3 DNA: TGTGCCAGCAGCCGGACCGCTTTGGATGGCTACACCTTC
J gene: TRBJ1-1; D gene: TRBD1; V gene: TRBV5-4; clone size: .; CDR3 protein: CASTLGDRDTEAFF; CDR3 DNA: TGTGCCAGCACCTTGGGGGACAGGGACACTGAAGCTTTCTTT
J gene: TRBJ2-1; D gene: TRBD2; V gene: TRBV29-1; clone size: .; CDR3 protein: CSARGREGNEQFF; CDR3 DNA: TGCAGCGCCCGTGGGCGGGAGGGCAATGAGCAGTTCTTC
J gene: TRBJ1-3; D gene: TRBD1; V gene: TRBV27; clone size: .; CDR3 protein: CASSATGVGGNTIYF; CDR3 DNA: TGTGCCAGCAGTGCCACAGGGGTCGGAGGAAACACCATATATTTT
J gene: TRBJ1-6; D gene: .; V gene: TRBV11-2; clone size: few; CDR3 protein: CASSNSRGGGGSYNSPLHF; CDR3 DNA: TGTGCCAGCAGCAACTCACGGGGAGGAGGGGGCTCCTATAATTCACCCCTCCACTTT
J gene: TRBJ1-2; D gene: .; V gene: TRBV4-2; clone size: few; CDR3 protein: CATREQEIPHSLFYGYTF; CDR3 DNA: TGTGCCACCAGAGAGCAGGAAATCCCCCACTCCCTTTTTTATGGCTACACCTTC
J gene: TRBJ1-1; D gene: .; V gene: TRBV2; clone size: .; CDR3 protein: CASSDWRNTEAFF; CDR3 DNA: TGTGCCAGCAGTGATTGGAGGAACACTGAAGCTTTCTTT
J gene: TRBJ2-7; D gene: .; V gene: TRBV7-9; clone size: many; CDR3 protein: CASRNAASSYEQYF; CDR3 DNA: TGTGCCAGCAGAAACGCAGCGAGCTCCTACGAGCAGTACTTC
J gene: TRBJ2-7; D gene: TRBD2; V gene: TRBV6-5; clone size: many; CDR3 protein: CASSFGTSESSYEQYF; CDR3 DNA: TGTGCCAGCAGTTTCGGAACTAGCGAGAGCTCCTACGAGCAGTACTTC
J gene: TRBJ2-7; D gene: .; V gene: TRBV11-3; clone size: .; CDR3 protein: CASSQVPYEQYF; CDR3 DNA: TGTGCCAGCAGCCAAGTCCCCTACGAGCAGTACTTC
J gene: TRBJ1-2; D gene: .; V gene: TRBV15; clone size: many; CDR3 protein: CATSGETPHPGFF; CDR3 DNA: TGTGCCACCAGCGGGGAAACTCCTCACCCTGGGTTTTTC
J gene: TRBJ2-2; D gene: .; V gene: TRBV30; clone size: few; CDR3 protein: CAWRGAGELFF; CDR3 DNA: TGTGCCTGGAGGGGGGCCGGGGAGCTGTTTTTT
J gene: TRBJ2-1; D gene: TRBD1; V gene: TRBV19; clone size: .; CDR3 protein: CASRMDRSSYNEQFF; CDR3 DNA: TGTGCCAGTAGAATGGACAGGAGCTCCTACAATGAGCAGTTCTTC
J gene: TRBJ1-1; D gene: .; V gene: TRBV10-3; clone size: .; CDR3 protein: CAISESREMVTEAFF; CDR3 DNA: TGTGCCATCAGTGAGTCGAGGGAGATGGTGACTGAAGCTTTCTTT
J gene: TRBJ1-2; D gene: TRBD1; V gene: TRBV11-2; clone size: .; CDR3 protein: CASSPRRLGQGAYGYTF; CDR3 DNA: TGTGCCAGCAGCCCACGCAGACTGGGACAGGGGGCTTATGGCTACACCTTC
J gene: TRBJ2-7; D gene: .; V gene: TRBV29-1; clone size: .; CDR3 protein: CSVELGYEQYF; CDR3 DNA: TGCAGCGTTGAATTGGGGTACGAGCAGTACTTC
J gene: TRBJ1-5; D gene: .; V gene: TRBV10-3; clone size: many; CDR3 protein: CAIKGSYGGGQPQHF; CDR3 DNA: TGTGCCATCAAAGGGTCCTACGGAGGGGGTCAGCCCCAGCATTTT
J gene: TRBJ1-5; D gene: .; V gene: TRBV15; clone size: .; CDR3 protein: CATSRVGGNQPQHF; CDR3 DNA: TGTGCCACCAGCAGAGTAGGTGGCAATCAGCCCCAGCATTTT